The rows below give T cell receptor beta chains drawn from one sample of a study of blood T cell repertoires in COVID-19. Clones were sequenced by immunoSEQ multiplex PCR, and TCRdb holds only the in-frame ones, with some missing. The sample has about 250,000 clones, around 88% seen once. Sequenced input: peripheral blood. Receptors were obtained from a woman aged 25 to 45 with COVID-19, enrolled during active disease. Both conserved end residues are part of each CDR3. A D gene is named only where the DNA matches it firmly. Rows give clone size only sometimes, using once, few, many, or a class for an expanded clone.

abundance	v_gene	j_gene	d_gene	CDR3nt	CDR3aa
NA	TRBV19	TRBJ2-7	TRBD2	TGTGCCAGTAGTATGGGGACTAGTGGCTACGAGCAGTACTTC	CASSMGTSGYEQYF
NA	TRBV7-8	TRBJ1-1	NA	TGTGCCAGCAGCCCCACGAGGAACACTGAAGCTTTCTTT	CASSPTRNTEAFF
NA	TRBV20-1	TRBJ2-2	TRBD2	TGCAGTGCTAGTTCCCTAGCGGGGGTTCCGAACACCGGGGAGCTGTTTTTT	CSASSLAGVPNTGELFF
NA	TRBV4-3	TRBJ1-2	TRBD1	TGCGCCAGCGGGAGGGACAGGGGAGTCGATGGCTACACCTTC	CASGRDRGVDGYTF
NA	TRBV6-2/TRBV6-3	TRBJ2-7	NA	TGTGCCAGCAGTTACCGCCGACTAGGGACAGCGGGGGTCTACGAGCAGTACTTC	CASSYRRLGTAGVYEQYF
NA	TRBV27	TRBJ1-4	TRBD1	TGTGCCAGCAGTTTAGGGACAGGGGATGAAAAACTGTTTTTT	CASSLGTGDEKLFF
NA	TRBV21-1	TRBJ2-1	NA	TGTGCCAGCAGCAAAGTTCTAGCAGTATACAATGAGCAGTTCTTC	CASSKVLAVYNEQFF
once	TRBV7-2	TRBJ2-5	NA	TGTGCCAGCAGCTCCCCACATATAGAGACCCAGTACTTC	CASSSPHIETQYF
NA	TRBV6-2/TRBV6-3	TRBJ2-6	NA	TGTGCCAGCAGTTACTACGGACTCTCTGGGGCCAACGTCCTGACTTTC	CASSYYGLSGANVLTF
NA	TRBV7-8	TRBJ2-5	NA	TGTGCCAGCAGCCCAAACAGAGAGACCCAGTACTTC	CASSPNRETQYF
once	TRBV7-2	TRBJ2-5	NA	TGTGCCAGCAGCCCACTAGGGCGAGAGACCCAGTACTTC	CASSPLGRETQYF